This TCR beta chain was sequenced in a study of blood T cell repertoires in COVID-19. In the study overall: PBMCs, B-cell-depleted T cells, or T cells provided the cDNA or gDNA that made up the material.

The CDR3 is 14 residues long. Trimming shortened V by 0 bases and J by 6 bases, and 10 bases separated the two germline ends. Germline CDR1 is SGHRS and CDR2 is YFSETQ. Here immunoSEQ multiplex PCR was the method, and the copy in TCRdb shows in-frame clones only, minus some. The repertoire includes approximately 300,000 clones, roughly 87% of them detected once, and 1% sits in the top ten. Specimen: peripheral blood. The chain recombines TRBV5-1 with TRBJ1-5, with D possibly TRBD1 on 5 matching bases. The clonotype comes from a man aged 45 to 65 with active or convalescent COVID-19. The CDR3 bases are TGCGCCAGCAGCTTGGCCGCAGGGATTCAGCCCCAGCATTTT. Its translation: CASSLAAGIQPQHF.